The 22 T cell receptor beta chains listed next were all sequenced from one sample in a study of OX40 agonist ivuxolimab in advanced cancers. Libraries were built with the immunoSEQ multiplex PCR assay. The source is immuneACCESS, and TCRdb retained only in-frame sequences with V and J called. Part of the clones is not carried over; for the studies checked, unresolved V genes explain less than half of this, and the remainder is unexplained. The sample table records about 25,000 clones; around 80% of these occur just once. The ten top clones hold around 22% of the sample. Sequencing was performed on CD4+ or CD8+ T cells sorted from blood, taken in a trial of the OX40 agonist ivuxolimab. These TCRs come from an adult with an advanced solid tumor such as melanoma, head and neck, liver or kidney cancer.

Here the CDR3 DNA reads TGTGCCAGCAGTATCGACAGGGCTACTGAAGCTTTCTTT. This encodes CASSIDRATEAFF. This chain joins TRBV27 and TRBJ1-1; 7 nucleotides match TRBD1. This CDR3 has 13 residues. Germline CDR1 is MNHEY and CDR2 is SMNVEV (reference sequence). V was pared by 5 bases and J by 5 bases, with 5 bases of the junction left unmatched.

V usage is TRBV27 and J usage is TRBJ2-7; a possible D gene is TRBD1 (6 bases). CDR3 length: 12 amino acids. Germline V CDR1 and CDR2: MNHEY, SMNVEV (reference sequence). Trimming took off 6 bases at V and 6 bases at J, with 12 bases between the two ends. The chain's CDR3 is CASRPTGREQYF. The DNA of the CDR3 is TGTGCCAGCAGGCCGACAGGTCGCGAGCAGTACTTC.

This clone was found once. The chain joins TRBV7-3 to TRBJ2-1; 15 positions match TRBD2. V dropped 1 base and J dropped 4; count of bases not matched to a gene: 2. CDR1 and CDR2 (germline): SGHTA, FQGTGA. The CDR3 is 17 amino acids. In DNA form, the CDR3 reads TGTGCCAGCAGCTTAAATGGACTAGCGGGAGGGTACAATGAGCAGTTCTTC. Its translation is CASSLNGLAGGYNEQFF.

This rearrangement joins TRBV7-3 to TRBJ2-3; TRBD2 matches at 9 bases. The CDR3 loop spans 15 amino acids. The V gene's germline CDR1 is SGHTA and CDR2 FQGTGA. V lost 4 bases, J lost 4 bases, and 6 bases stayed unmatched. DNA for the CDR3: TGTGCCAGCAGCTCTTTAGCGGGAGTCGCAGATACGCAGTATTTT. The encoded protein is CASSSLAGVADTQYF. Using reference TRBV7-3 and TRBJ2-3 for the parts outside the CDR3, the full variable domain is GAGVSQTPSNKVTEKGKYVELRCDPISGHTALYWYRQSLGQGPEFLIYFQGTGAADDSGLPNDRFFAVRPEGSVSTLKIQRTERGDSAVYLCASSSLAGVADTQYFGPGTRLTVL.

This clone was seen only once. CDR3 sequence (DNA): TGTGCCAGCAGCGTCGGGACTAGCCAAGGGTACAATGAGCAGTTCTTC. This encodes CASSVGTSQGYNEQFF. The chain combines TRBV9 with TRBJ2-1; TRBD2 matches 9 bases. The CDR3 covers 16 residues. Germline CDR1 is SGDLS and CDR2 is YYNGEE. Germline trimming cut 2 bases from V and 4 bases from J; bases unmatched to any gene: 7.

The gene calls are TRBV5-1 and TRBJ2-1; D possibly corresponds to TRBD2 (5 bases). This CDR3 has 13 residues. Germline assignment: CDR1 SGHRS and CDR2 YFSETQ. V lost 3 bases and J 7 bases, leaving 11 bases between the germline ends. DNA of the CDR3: TGCGCCAGCAGCTGGACGACGGGAAATGAGCAGTTCTTC. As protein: CASSWTTGNEQFF. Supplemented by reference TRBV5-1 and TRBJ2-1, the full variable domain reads KAGVTQTPRYLIKTRGQQVTLSCSPISGHRSVSWYQQTPGQGLQFLFEYFSETQRNKGNFPGRFSGRQFSNSRSEMNVSTLELGDSALYLCASSWTTGNEQFFGPGTRLTVL.

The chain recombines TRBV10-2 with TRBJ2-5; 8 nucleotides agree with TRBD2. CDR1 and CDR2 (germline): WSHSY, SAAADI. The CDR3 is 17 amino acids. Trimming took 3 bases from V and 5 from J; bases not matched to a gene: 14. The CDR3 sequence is CASSELRSGRNEETQYF. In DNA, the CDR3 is TGCGCCAGCAGTGAATTGAGGAGCGGGAGAAATGAGGAGACCCAGTACTTC.

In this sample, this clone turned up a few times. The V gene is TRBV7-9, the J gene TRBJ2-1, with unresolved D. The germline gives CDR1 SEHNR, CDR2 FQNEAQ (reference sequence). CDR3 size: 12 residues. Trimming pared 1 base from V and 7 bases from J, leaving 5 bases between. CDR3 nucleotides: TGTGCCAGCAGCTTAGAATGGAATGAGCAGTTCTTC. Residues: CASSLEWNEQFF.

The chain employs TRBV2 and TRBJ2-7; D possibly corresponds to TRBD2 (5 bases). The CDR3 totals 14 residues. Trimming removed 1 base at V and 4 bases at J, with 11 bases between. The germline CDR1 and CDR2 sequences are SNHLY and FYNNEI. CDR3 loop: CASSEGWTEYEQYF. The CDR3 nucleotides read TGTGCCAGCAGTGAAGGGTGGACTGAATACGAGCAGTACTTC.

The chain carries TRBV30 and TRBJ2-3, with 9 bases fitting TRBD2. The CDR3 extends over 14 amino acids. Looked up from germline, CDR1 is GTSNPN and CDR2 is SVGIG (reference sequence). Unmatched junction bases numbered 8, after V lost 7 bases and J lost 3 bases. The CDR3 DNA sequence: TGTGCCTTTAACGGCGGGGGGGGAACAGATACGCAGTATTTT. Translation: CAFNGGGGTDTQYF.

Here the CDR3 DNA reads TGTGCCAGCCGTTTAATGGACAGGGACACCGGGGAGCTGTTTTTT. This encodes CASRLMDRDTGELFF. The V call is TRBV6-1, the J call TRBJ2-2; 8 nucleotides match TRBD1. After removal of 8 bases from V and 3 bases from J, the junction contained 8 bases not matched to a gene. Germline CDR1 MNHNS, CDR2 SASEGT. The CDR3 runs to 15 residues.

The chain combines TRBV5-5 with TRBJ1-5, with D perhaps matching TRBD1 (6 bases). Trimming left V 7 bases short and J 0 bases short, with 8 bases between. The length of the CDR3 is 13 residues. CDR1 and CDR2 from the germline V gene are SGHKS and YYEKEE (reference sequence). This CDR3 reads CASPRGSNQPQHF. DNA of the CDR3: TGTGCCAGCCCCAGGGGTAGCAATCAGCCCCAGCATTTT.

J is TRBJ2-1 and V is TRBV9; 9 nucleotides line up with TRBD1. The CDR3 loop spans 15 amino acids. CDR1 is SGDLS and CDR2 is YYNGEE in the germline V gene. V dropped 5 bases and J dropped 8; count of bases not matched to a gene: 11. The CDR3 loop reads CASSRQQGALDEQFF. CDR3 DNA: TGTGCCAGCAGTAGACAACAGGGGGCACTGGATGAGCAGTTCTTC. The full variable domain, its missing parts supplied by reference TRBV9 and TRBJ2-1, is DSGVTQTPKHLITATGQRVTLRCSPRSGDLSVYWYQQSLDQGLQFLIQYYNGEERAKGNILERFSAQQFPDLHSELNLSSLELGDSALYFCASSRQQGALDEQFFGPGTRLTVL.

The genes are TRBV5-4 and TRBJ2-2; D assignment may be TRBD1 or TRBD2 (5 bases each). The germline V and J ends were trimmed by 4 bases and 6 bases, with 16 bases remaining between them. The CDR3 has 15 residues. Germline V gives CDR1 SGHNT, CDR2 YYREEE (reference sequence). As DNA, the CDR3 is TGTGCCAGCAGCCTGAGGGACCCCACCCCCGGGGAGCTGTTTTTT. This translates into CASSLRDPTPGELFF.

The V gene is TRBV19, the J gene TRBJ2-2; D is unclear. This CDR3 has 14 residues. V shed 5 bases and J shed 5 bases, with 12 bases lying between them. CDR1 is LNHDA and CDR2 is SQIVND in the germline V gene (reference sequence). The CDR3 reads CASSASATTGELFF. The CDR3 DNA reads TGTGCCAGTAGTGCGTCTGCCACTACCGGGGAGCTGTTTTTT.

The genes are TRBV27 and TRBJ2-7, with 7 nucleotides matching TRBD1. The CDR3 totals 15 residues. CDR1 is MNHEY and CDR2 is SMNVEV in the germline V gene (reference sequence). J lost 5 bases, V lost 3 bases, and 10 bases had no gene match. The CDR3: CASSFIDRVEHEQYF. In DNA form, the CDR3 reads TGTGCCAGCAGTTTCATCGACAGGGTGGAACACGAGCAGTACTTC.

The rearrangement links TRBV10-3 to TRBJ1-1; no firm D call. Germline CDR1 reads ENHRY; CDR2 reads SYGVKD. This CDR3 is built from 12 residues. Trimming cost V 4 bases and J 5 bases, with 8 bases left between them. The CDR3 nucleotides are TGTGCCATCAGTGGGGGTGAAACTGAAGCTTTCTTT. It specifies CAISGGETEAFF.

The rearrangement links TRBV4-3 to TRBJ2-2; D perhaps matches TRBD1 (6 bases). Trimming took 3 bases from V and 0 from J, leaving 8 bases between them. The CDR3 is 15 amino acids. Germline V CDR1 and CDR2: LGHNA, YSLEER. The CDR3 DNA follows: TGCGCCAGCAGCCATTCAGGGGCGAACACCGGGGAGCTGTTTTTT. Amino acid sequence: CASSHSGANTGELFF.

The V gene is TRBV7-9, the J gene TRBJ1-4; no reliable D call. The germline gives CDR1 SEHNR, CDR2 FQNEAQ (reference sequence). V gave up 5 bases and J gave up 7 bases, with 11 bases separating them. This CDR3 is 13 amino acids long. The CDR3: CASSPTRGEKLFF. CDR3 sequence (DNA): TGTGCCAGCAGCCCTACCCGTGGTGAAAAACTGTTTTTT.

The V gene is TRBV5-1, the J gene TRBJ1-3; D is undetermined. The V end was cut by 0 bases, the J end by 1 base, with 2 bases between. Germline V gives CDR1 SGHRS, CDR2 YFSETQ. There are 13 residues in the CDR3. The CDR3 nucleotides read TGCGCCAGCAGCTTGGAGTCTGGAAACACCATATATTTT. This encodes CASSLESGNTIYF.

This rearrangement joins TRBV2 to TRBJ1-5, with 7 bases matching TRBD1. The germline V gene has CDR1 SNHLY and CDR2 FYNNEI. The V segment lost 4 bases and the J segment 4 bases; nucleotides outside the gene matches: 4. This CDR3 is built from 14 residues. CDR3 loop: CASSGRGGNQPQHF. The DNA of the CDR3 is TGTGCCAGCAGTGGCAGGGGGGGAAATCAGCCCCAGCATTTT.

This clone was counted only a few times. The CDR3 nucleotides read TGTGCCACCAGCAGTCCCAAGACAGGGGGCACAGATACGCAGTATTTT. Its protein is CATSSPKTGGTDTQYF. The chain employs TRBV15 and TRBJ2-3; 8 positions agree with TRBD1. The CDR3 has 16 residues. CDR1 and CDR2 from the germline V gene are LNHNV and YYDKDF (reference sequence). Trimming took 3 bases from V and 1 from J; bases not matched to a gene: 6.